The 19 T cell receptor beta chains in this list originate from one sample, sequenced in a study of blood T cell repertoires in COVID-19. Some clones are missing from TCRdb's copy, which holds only in-frame ones; the method was immunoSEQ multiplex PCR. The table has around 150,000 clones, roughly 93% seen once. Sample: peripheral blood. The receptors originated from a woman between 55 and 75 years old with COVID-19, enrolled during active disease.

The CDR3 protein is CASRPGQGLSNQPQHF. The CDR3 DNA follows: TGTGCCAGCAGACCCGGACAGGGTCTTAGCAATCAGCCCCAGCATTTT. The J gene is TRBJ1-5, the V gene TRBV6-6; 8 nucleotides line up with TRBD1. CDR1 and CDR2 from the germline V gene are MNHNY and SVGAGI (reference sequence). The CDR3 is made up of 16 amino acids. Germline trimming cut 6 bases from V and 0 bases from J; bases unmatched to any gene: 7.

CDR3 residues: CASRPLGGNYGYTF. The CDR3 bases are TGTGCCAGCAGACCCTTGGGGGGTAACTATGGCTACACCTTC. V is TRBV5-4 and J is TRBJ1-2; TRBD1 is a possible D gene (5 bases). The germline V gene encodes CDR1 SGHNT and CDR2 YYREEE (reference sequence). The CDR3 sequence is 14 residues long. V dropped 5 bases and J dropped 1 base, with 12 bases sitting between them.

The J gene is TRBJ2-7, the V gene TRBV6-5, with 11 bases that match TRBD1. The J segment lost 4 bases and the V segment lost 6 bases, leaving 8 bases of the junction unmatched. Germline values: CDR1 MNHEY, CDR2 SVGAGI. The CDR3 covers 15 residues. CDR3 DNA sequence: TGTGCCAGCAGAGACCGGGACAGGGGGTTTTACGAGCAGTACTTC. It yields the protein CASRDRDRGFYEQYF.

This chain links TRBV5-5 with TRBJ2-1; 9 nucleotides agree with TRBD1. With 4 bases clipped from V and 6 bases from J, the junction kept 11 bases outside the gene matches. This CDR3 has 16 amino acids. Germline V gene lookup returns CDR1 SGHKS and CDR2 YYEKEE (reference sequence). The CDR3 region is CASSHGGDRVGNEQFF. The DNA of the CDR3 is TGTGCCAGCAGCCATGGTGGGGACAGGGTCGGCAATGAGCAGTTCTTC.

V is TRBV6-5 and J is TRBJ2-7; TRBD1 is a possible D gene (6 bases). CDR1 and CDR2 from the germline V gene are MNHEY and SVGAGI. There are 14 residues in the CDR3. Trimming took 6 bases from V and 2 from J, leaving 14 bases between them. The CDR3 coding sequence is TGTGCCAGCAGGGTGGTGGGGGCCCCCTACGAGCAGTACTTC. Translated: CASRVVGAPYEQYF.

This clone has a single count. The genes are TRBV7-2 and TRBJ2-1, with 10 bases that match TRBD1. The CDR3 extends over 14 amino acids. With V trimmed by 3 bases and J by 6 bases, 2 bases remained unmatched. Germline values: CDR1 SGHTA, CDR2 FQGNSA. The CDR3 bases are TGTGCCAGCAGCTTCCGACAGGGGGCCAATGAGCAGTTCTTC. Its protein is CASSFRQGANEQFF.

This clone has a single count. V is TRBV5-4 and J is TRBJ2-7; 10 bases match TRBD2. V dropped 4 bases and J dropped 3; count of bases not matched to a gene: 4. CDR3 size: 14 residues. CDR1 and CDR2 from the germline V gene are SGHNT and YYREEE (reference sequence). Here the CDR3 DNA reads TGTGCCAGCAGCCTCCAGCGGGGGGGCTACGAGCAGTACTTC. This codes for CASSLQRGGYEQYF.

V usage is TRBV10-1 and J usage is TRBJ1-1; D gene uncertain. Germline assignment: CDR1 WNHNN and CDR2 SYGVQD (reference sequence). V was trimmed by 7 bases and J by 2 bases, leaving 11 bases between them. This CDR3 has 13 residues. CDR3 region: CASKRGDNTEAFF. CDR3 sequence (DNA): TGCGCCAGCAAAAGAGGAGATAACACTGAAGCTTTCTTT.

This clone was recorded only once. The V gene is TRBV19, the J gene TRBJ1-5; D not certain. V shed 6 bases and J shed 1 base, with 10 bases lying between them. The CDR3 runs to 14 residues. Germline V CDR1 and CDR2: LNHDA, SQIVND (reference sequence). CDR3 sequence: CASRLRSSNQPQHF. The CDR3 nucleotides are TGTGCCAGTAGGCTACGGTCCAGCAATCAGCCCCAGCATTTT.

The V gene is TRBV3-1 (or the pseudogene TRBV3-2), the J gene TRBJ1-3, with a possible D match to TRBD1 (6 bases). The CDR3 is 17 amino acids. V lost 3 bases to trimming and J lost 0 bases, with 15 bases between them. Germline assignment: CDR1 LGHDT and CDR2 YNNKEL (reference sequence). CDR3 DNA sequence: TGTGCCAGCAGCCAGGCTACAGGGAAATTCTCTGGAAACACCATATATTTT. It translates to CASSQATGKFSGNTIYF.

This chain joins TRBV6-5 and TRBJ2-2; no clear D. V was shortened by 7 bases and J by 2 bases, with 8 bases between the two germline ends. CDR1 is MNHEY and CDR2 is SVGAGI in the germline V gene. The CDR3 spans 13 residues. The CDR3 sequence: CASTVVNTGELFF. Written as DNA, the CDR3 is TGTGCCAGCACGGTGGTCAACACCGGGGAGCTGTTTTTT.

Here the CDR3 DNA reads TGTGCCAGCAGTATAAGGGGGACCACGAGCGAGCAGTACTTC. Translating gives CASSIRGTTSEQYF. The V call is TRBV6-5, the J call TRBJ2-7; D is possibly TRBD1 (6 bases). V lost 5 bases to trimming and J lost 6 bases, with 17 bases between them. Germline CDR1 is MNHEY and CDR2 is SVGAGI. There are 14 residues in the CDR3.

V is TRBV19 and J is TRBJ1-5; TRBD1 aligns across 8 bases. The CDR3 extends over 15 amino acids. Germline CDR1 reads LNHDA; CDR2 reads SQIVND (reference sequence). Trimming at V came to 4 bases and at J to 3 bases, leaving 5 bases not matched to a gene. CDR3 residues: CASSTTGAANQPQHF. In DNA form, the CDR3 reads TGTGCCAGTAGTACGACAGGGGCGGCCAATCAGCCCCAGCATTTT.

V and J are TRBV3-1 (or the pseudogene TRBV3-2) and TRBJ1-4; tentatively, D is TRBD1 (6 bases). V was shortened by 3 bases and J by 9 bases, with 20 bases between the two germline ends. Germline lookup yields CDR1 LGHDT and CDR2 YNNKEL (reference sequence). This CDR3 contains 16 residues. Here the CDR3 reads CASSHTQGGSGQKLFF. The CDR3 DNA sequence: TGTGCCAGCAGCCACACACAGGGTGGGTCGGGTCAAAAACTGTTTTTT.

The chain combines TRBV7-2 with TRBJ2-1; 10 nucleotides match TRBD1. CDR1 is SGHTA, CDR2 FQGNSA, per germline. V trimming: 5 bases; J trimming: 4 bases; junction bases outside the gene matches: 11. The length of the CDR3 is 17 residues. The CDR3 DNA sequence: TGTGCCAGCAGCGAGAACACCGGGACAGGGGCGTACAATGAGCAGTTCTTC. Translated, it gives CASSENTGTGAYNEQFF.

The chain uses TRBV19 and TRBJ1-2; D not resolved. Germline loops: CDR1 LNHDA, CDR2 SQIVND (reference sequence). This CDR3 has 16 residues. V was clipped by 3 bases and J by 5 bases, with 19 bases between them. CDR3 region: CASSILGGRSGYGYTF. CDR3 in DNA: TGTGCCAGTAGTATCCTGGGAGGACGGAGCGGGTATGGCTACACCTTC.

J is TRBJ1-1 and V is TRBV12-3 or TRBV12-4, with D maybe TRBD1 (5 bases). The CDR3 consists of 11 residues. The V and J ends lost 8 bases and 4 bases respectively, with 8 bases between them. CDR3 nucleotide sequence: TGTGCCAGCCAGGGTTCCACTGAAGCTTTCTTT. As protein: CASQGSTEAFF.

This chain joins TRBV24-1 and TRBJ2-1; TRBD2 is a possible D gene (5 bases). CDR3 size: 16 residues. Between the trimmed V and J ends, which lost 3 bases and 5 bases, there was a span of 16 bases. The germline V gene encodes CDR1 KGHDR and CDR2 SFDVKD. CDR3 bases: TGTGCCACCAGTGATCTCCGGGGAGTTGGGGACAATGAGCAGTTCTTC. It encodes CATSDLRGVGDNEQFF.

This clone was seen a single time. This chain joins TRBV7-8 and TRBJ2-1; 9 bases line up with TRBD2. The V gene end was trimmed by 5 bases and the J gene end by 6 bases; junction bases not matched to a gene: 11. The CDR3 is 16 residues long. CDR1 and CDR2 (germline): SGHVS, FQNEAQ. CDR3 sequence reads: CASSPQGAGGLNEQFF. CDR3 nucleotide sequence: TGTGCCAGCAGCCCTCAGGGAGCGGGGGGCCTCAATGAGCAGTTCTTC.